The 8 T cell receptor beta chains below were found in one sample sequenced in a study of T cells in Graves' hyperthyroidism and ophthalmopathy. Authors of the study amplified TCR beta CDR3 regions from RNA transcripts. The HTBI primer set drove a first-round RT-PCR of the TCR CDR3. TCRdb itself ran the multiplex PCR reads through MiXCR, one entry per CDR3 protein. The repertoire holds roughly 510,000 distinct CDR3 sequences, under 25% seen once, with about 26% in the top ten. The specimen was blood. These TCRs come from a man aged 18 to 35 with Graves' hyperthyroidism.

This clonotype was counted many times. This chain joins TRBV10-2 and TRBJ2-2; D gene uncertain. V was cut by 2 bases and J by 7 bases, with 5 bases left in between. This CDR3 region has 12 residues. Germline V gene data show CDR1 as WSHSY and CDR2 as SAAADI. The CDR3 spells CASSEMGGELFF. DNA of the CDR3: TGCGCCAGCAGTGAGATGGGCGGGGAGCTGTTTTTT.

This chain links TRBV6-1 with TRBJ2-7, with 8 nucleotides matching TRBD1. This CDR3 has 13 residues. Per germline, CDR1 MNHNS and CDR2 SASEGT. J lost 7 bases, V lost 6 bases, and 8 bases had no gene match. The DNA of the CDR3 is TGTGCCAGCAGCCGCACAGGGGGTGGAGAGCAGTACTTC. Its protein product is CASSRTGGGEQYF.

The V and J genes are TRBV7-3 and TRBJ2-7, with D maybe TRBD2 (6 bases). Trimming stripped 1 base from V and 3 bases from J, with 13 bases between. From germline, CDR1 is SGHTA and CDR2 FQGTGA. The CDR3 is 15 amino acids. CDR3 sequence reads: CASSLMGVEGYEQYF. In DNA, the CDR3 is TGTGCCAGCAGCTTAATGGGGGTGGAGGGCTACGAGCAGTACTTC.

The chain joins TRBV6-5 to TRBJ1-1; D is uncertain. Germline CDR1 is MNHEY and CDR2 is SVGAGI. CDR3 length: 17 amino acids. Trimming pared 2 bases from V and 5 bases from J, leaving 21 bases between. The CDR3 reads CASSYDTPGGVPTEAFF. For the CDR3, the DNA is TGTGCCAGCAGTTACGACACGCCTGGTGGGGTCCCGACTGAAGCTTTCTTT.

The rearrangement uses TRBV12-3 or TRBV12-4 and TRBJ2-7; D unresolved. The CDR3 has 16 residues. Trimming removed 3 bases at V and 7 bases at J, with 22 bases between. CDR3 bases: TGTGCCAGCAGTTTCCAACCCCTACAGACTTCAGAAGAGCAGTACTTC. Translating it yields CASSFQPLQTSEEQYF.

There are many counts of this clonotype. This chain connects TRBV6-1 to TRBJ1-1; D might be TRBD1 (5 bases). Germline loops: CDR1 MNHNS, CDR2 SASEGT. CDR3 length: 12 amino acids. V lost 11 bases and J 3 bases, leaving 13 bases between the germline ends. The CDR3 sequence is CAARGEDTEAFF. The CDR3 DNA sequence: TGTGCCGCCCGGGGGGAAGACACTGAAGCTTTCTTT.

This clonotype appeared a single time. The J gene is TRBJ1-5, the V gene TRBV20-1; D uncertain. This CDR3 is 12 amino acids long. Trimming cost V 1 base and J 10 bases, with 11 bases left between them. From germline, CDR1 is DFQATT and CDR2 SNEGSKA (reference sequence). This chain's CDR3 is CSARGTAGPQHF. DNA for the CDR3: TGCAGTGCTAGAGGGACCGCGGGACCCCAGCATTTT.

There are many counts of this clonotype. V is TRBV6-5 and J is TRBJ2-2; weak D call: TRBD2 (5 bases). Trimming removed 11 bases at V and 2 bases at J, with 6 bases between. The CDR3 consists of 11 residues. Looked up from germline, CDR1 is MNHEY and CDR2 is SVGAGI. The CDR3 protein is CAGRNTGELFF. The CDR3 bases are TGTGCCGGGAGAAACACCGGGGAGCTGTTTTTT.